This T cell receptor beta chain came from a study of control samples from healthy donors and cancer patients. The CDR3 spans 15 residues. From germline, CDR1 is SEHNR and CDR2 FQNEAQ (reference sequence). V was trimmed by 5 bases and J by 4 bases, leaving 16 bases between them. The protocol was immunoSEQ multiplex PCR, while the TCRdb copy is restricted to in-frame clones and leaves out a portion. This sample yields about 95,000 clones, of which 88% are seen a single time; around 15% belongs to the top ten. This clonotype was sampled from an older woman in good health. The chain links TRBV7-9 to TRBJ2-3, with D perhaps TRBD1 (5 bases). The sample was blood. CDR3 amino acids: CASSLGPIGADTQYF. In DNA, the CDR3 is TGTGCCAGCAGCCTCGGGCCTATAGGGGCAGATACGCAGTATTTT.